The present T cell receptor (beta chain) was sequenced within a study of regulatory dendritic cells for organ transplantation (dated by TCRdb to 2015 to 2018). Looking at the study overall: Regulatory dendritic cells were generated from monocytes cultured with vitamin D3 on days 0 and 4 and IL-10 on day 4. On day 6, LPS was added to the DC cultures to test how the DCs responded to a strong maturation-inducing agent. TCRbeta repertoires were sequenced from sorted naive and memory CD4+ and CD8+ T cells before and after allostimulation with regulatory or mature dendritic cells. Study-level results and caveats: Highly diverse repertoires were observed in naive CD4+ and CD8+ T cells, whereas lower diversity was observed in memory cells, and the most oligoclonal repertoires were found in memory CD8+ cells. Among the resting subsets, memory CD8+ T cells contained the most alloreactive TCR clonotypes. The authors pointed out considerable heterogeneity between individuals in the alloreactive memory CD8+ T cell pool, and only a couple of subjects were sequenced. Allostimulation expanded memory CD8+ clones in both subjects, but regulatory dendritic cells appeared to induce more limited expansion than mature dendritic cells.

Sorted T cell subsets were CFSE-labeled and co-cultured for under 6 days with allogeneic regulatory or mature dendritic cells at a 1:10 DC:T ratio. FACS was used to sort CD4+ or CD8+ cells into naive T cells (CD45RA+) and memory T cells (CD45RO+). T cells for TCR sequencing came from a couple of healthy control subjects. The Qiagen DNeasy Blood & Tissue Kit was used for extraction of genomic DNA. In regard to this clone: Its antigen remains unidentified. Qualities for individual bases were not recorded, and no much larger clone is one base off.

V is pared back by 4 bases and J by 8 bases, with 9 bases lying between the germline termini. The germline V gene (reference sequence) provides CDR1 MNHEY and CDR2 SMNVEV. The CDR3 runs 11 amino acids, cysteine and phenylalanine included. Just CDR3 DNA is preserved here, 33 bases in frame from base 1. Multiplexed two-step PCR with Vbeta-specific forward primers and Jbeta-specific reverse primers was used to amplify TCRbeta CDR3 regions. The TCRbeta libraries were sequenced on an Illumina instrument via the immunoSEQ service. Regarding the original processing steps: V, D and J genes were assigned using IMGT annotation, and counts were corrected for multiplex PCR bias using synthetic CDR3 analogues. In the immunoSEQ Analyzer, repertoire clonality was calculated as one minus normalized Shannon entropy. Whether a clone counted as expanded was decided by Fisher's exact test with Benjamini-Hochberg false discovery rate control and a two-tailed cutoff of P<0.01. As stored in TCRdb, this immuneACCESS dataset retains in-frame rearrangements with V and J assigned. A fraction of the clones does not appear; measured against another copy, unresolved V genes explain less than half of the discrepancy, and the remainder lacks a known reason. The D gene and trimming were derived from the DNA, and the V and J assignments and clone size from that table. The sample includes some 9,300 clones, with over 80% observed a single time. The ten top clones hold 2.5% to 3% of the sample.

The sequence was collected from a human donor in good health. Rearrangement joined TRBV27 to TRBJ2-7; the D gene remains uncertain. The material sequenced was memory CD4+ T cells from blood cultured with dendritic cells. The sample's cell subset or site label, decoded: CD45RO+ memory T cells. The encoded CDR3 is CASSSDLKQYF. The DNA is TGTGCCAGCAGTTCGGACCTTAAGCAGTACTTC.